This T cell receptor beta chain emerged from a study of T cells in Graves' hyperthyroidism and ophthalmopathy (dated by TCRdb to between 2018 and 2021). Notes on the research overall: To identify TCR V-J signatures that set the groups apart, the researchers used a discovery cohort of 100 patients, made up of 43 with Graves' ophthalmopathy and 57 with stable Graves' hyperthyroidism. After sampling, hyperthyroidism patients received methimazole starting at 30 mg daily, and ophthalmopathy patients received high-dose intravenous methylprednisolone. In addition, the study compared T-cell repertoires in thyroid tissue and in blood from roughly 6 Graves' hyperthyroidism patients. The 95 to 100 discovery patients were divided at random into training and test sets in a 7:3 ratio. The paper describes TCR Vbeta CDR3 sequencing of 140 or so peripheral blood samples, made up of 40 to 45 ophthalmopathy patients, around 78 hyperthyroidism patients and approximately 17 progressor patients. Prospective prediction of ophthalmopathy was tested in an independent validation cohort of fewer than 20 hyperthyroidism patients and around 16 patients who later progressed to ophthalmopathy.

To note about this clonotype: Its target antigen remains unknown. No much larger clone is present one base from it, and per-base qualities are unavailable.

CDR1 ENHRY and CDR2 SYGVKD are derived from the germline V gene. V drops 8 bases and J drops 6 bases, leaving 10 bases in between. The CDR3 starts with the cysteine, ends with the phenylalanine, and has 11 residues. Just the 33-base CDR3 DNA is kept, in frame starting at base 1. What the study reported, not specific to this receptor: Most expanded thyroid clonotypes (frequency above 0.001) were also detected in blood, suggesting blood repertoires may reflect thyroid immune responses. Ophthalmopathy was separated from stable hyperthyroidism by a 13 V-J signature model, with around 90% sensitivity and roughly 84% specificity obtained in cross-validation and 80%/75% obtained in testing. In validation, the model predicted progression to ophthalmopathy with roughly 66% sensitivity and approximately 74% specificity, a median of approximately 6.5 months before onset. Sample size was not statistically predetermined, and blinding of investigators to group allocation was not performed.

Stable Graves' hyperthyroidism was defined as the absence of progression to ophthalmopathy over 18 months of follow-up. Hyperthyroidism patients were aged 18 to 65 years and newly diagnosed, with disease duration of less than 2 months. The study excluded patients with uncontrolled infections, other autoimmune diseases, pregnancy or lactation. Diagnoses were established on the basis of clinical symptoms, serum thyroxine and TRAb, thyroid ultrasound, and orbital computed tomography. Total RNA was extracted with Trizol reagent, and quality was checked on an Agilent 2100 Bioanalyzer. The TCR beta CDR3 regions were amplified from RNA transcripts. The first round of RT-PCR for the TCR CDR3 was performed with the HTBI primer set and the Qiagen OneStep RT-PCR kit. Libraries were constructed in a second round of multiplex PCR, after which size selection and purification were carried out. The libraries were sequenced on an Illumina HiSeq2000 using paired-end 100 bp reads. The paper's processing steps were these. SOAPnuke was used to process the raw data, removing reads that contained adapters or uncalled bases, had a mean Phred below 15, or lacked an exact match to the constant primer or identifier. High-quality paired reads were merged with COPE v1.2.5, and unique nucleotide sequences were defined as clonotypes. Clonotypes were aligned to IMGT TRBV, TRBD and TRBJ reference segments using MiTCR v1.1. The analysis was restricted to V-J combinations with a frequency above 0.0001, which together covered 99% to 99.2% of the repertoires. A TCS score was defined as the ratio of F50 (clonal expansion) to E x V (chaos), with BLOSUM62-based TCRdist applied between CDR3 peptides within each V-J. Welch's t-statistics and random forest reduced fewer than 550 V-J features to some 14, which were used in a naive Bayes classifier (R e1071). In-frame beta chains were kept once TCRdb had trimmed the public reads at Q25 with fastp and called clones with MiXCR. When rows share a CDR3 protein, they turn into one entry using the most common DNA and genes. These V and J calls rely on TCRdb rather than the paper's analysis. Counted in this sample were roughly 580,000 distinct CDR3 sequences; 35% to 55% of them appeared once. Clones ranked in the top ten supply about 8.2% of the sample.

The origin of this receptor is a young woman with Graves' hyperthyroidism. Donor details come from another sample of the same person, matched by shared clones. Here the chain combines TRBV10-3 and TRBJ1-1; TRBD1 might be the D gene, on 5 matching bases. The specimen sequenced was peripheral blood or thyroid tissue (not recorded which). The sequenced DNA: TGTGCCATCTCAGGGAGGTCTGAAGCTTTCTTT. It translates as CAISGRSEAFF.